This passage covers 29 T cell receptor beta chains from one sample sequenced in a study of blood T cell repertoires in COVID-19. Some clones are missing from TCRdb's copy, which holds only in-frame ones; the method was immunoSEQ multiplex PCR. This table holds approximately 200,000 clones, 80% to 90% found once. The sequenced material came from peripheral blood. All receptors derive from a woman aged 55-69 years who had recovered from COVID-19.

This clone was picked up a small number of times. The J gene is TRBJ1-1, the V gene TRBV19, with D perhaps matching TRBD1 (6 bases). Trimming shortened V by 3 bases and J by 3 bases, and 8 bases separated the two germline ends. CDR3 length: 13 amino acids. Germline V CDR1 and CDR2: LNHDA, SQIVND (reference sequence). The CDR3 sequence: CASSISGDTEAFF. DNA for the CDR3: TGTGCCAGTAGTATTTCAGGGGACACTGAAGCTTTCTTT.

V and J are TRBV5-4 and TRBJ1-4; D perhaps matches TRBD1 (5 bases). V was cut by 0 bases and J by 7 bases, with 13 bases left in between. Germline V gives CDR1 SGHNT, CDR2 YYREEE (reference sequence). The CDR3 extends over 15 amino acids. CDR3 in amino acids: CASSLGRGGLEKLFF. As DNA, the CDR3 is TGTGCCAGCAGCTTGGGGAGGGGCGGGCTTGAAAAACTGTTTTTT.

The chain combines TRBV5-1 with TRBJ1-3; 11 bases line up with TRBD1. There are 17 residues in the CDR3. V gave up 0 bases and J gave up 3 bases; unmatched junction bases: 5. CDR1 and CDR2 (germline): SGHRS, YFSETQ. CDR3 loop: CASSLGTGGSYGNTIYF. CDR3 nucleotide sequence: TGCGCCAGCAGCTTGGGGACAGGGGGCTCGTATGGAAACACCATATATTTT.

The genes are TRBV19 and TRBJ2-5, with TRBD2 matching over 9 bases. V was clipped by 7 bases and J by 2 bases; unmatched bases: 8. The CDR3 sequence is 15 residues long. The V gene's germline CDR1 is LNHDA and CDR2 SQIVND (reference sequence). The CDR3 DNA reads TGTGCCAGTAACGAGGGTAGCGGGGGACAAGAGACCCAGTACTTC. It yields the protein CASNEGSGGQETQYF.

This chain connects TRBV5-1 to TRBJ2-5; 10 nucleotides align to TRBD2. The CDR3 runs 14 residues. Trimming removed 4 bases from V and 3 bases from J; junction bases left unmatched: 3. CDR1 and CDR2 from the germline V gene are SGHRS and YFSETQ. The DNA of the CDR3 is TGCGCCAGCAGCGCCGGGACTAGCGAAGAGACCCAGTACTTC. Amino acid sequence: CASSAGTSEETQYF.

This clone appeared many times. This CDR3 reads CASSQQGGGTEAFF. The CDR3 coding sequence is TGTGCCAGCAGCCAACAGGGGGGTGGTACTGAAGCTTTCTTT. This chain uses TRBV7-3 with TRBJ1-1, with 8 positions matching TRBD1. Germline CDR1 reads SGHTA; CDR2 reads FQGTGA. Trimming cost V 5 bases and J 5 bases; bases outside gene matches: 7. The CDR3 extends over 14 amino acids.

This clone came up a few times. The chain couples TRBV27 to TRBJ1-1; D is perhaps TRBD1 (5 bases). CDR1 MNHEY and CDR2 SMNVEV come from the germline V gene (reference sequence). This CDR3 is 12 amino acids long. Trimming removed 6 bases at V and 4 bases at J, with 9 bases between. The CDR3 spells CASRLGGTEAFF. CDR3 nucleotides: TGTGCCAGCAGACTGGGGGGCACTGAAGCTTTCTTT.

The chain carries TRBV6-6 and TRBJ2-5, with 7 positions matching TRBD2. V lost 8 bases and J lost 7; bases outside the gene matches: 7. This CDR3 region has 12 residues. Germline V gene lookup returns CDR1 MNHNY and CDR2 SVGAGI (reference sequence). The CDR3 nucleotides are TGTGCCAGCGGGGAGGGGTTTGGGACCCAGTACTTC. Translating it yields CASGEGFGTQYF.

CDR3 sequence reads: CASSPRAGLPPGYTF. The CDR3 DNA is TGTGCCAGCTCACCACGGGCAGGACTTCCTCCTGGCTACACCTTC. The rearrangement links TRBV18 to TRBJ1-2; D not resolved. Trimming cost V 1 base and J 7 bases, with 16 bases left between them. This CDR3 is 15 amino acids long. Germline-derived CDR1 and CDR2 are KGHSH and LQKENI.

CDR3: CASSVLNYEQYF. The CDR3 nucleotides are TGTGCCAGCAGTGTCCTAAACTACGAGCAGTACTTC. The V call is TRBV2, the J call TRBJ2-7; D gene uncertain. From germline, CDR1 is SNHLY and CDR2 FYNNEI. V lost 4 bases to trimming and J lost 3 bases, with 7 bases between them. The CDR3 loop spans 12 amino acids.

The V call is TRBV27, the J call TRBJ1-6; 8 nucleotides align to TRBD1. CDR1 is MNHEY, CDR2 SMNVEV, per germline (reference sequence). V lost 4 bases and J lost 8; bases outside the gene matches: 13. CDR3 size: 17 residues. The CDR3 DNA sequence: TGTGCCAGCAGTTCGCTACTCAGGGGGCAGGTCCATTCACCCCTCCACTTT. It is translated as CASSSLLRGQVHSPLHF.

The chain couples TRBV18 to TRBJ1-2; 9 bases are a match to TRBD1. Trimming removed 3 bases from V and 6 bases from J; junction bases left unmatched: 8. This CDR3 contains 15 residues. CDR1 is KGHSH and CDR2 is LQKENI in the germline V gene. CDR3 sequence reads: CASSPAGTGTDGYTF. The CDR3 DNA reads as TGTGCCAGCTCACCCGCCGGGACAGGGACGGATGGCTACACCTTC.

The DNA of the CDR3 is TGTGCCAGCAGCTTAGCCAGATCGCCAGGGGGATTATACGAGCAGTACTTC. Protein product: CASSLARSPGGLYEQYF. This chain uses TRBV7-8 with TRBJ2-7; 7 nucleotides line up with TRBD1. CDR1 and CDR2 (germline): SGHVS, FQNEAQ. The ends lost 0 bases at V and 4 bases at J; junction bases unmatched: 12. This CDR3 region has 17 residues.

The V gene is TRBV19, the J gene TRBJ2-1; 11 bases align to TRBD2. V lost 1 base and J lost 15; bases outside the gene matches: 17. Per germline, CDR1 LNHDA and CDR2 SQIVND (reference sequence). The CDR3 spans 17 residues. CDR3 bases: TGTGCCAGTAGTATAGTCAGCCTCGGTAGCGGGGGGGCTCCTCTGTTCTTC. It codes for CASSIVSLGSGGAPLFF.

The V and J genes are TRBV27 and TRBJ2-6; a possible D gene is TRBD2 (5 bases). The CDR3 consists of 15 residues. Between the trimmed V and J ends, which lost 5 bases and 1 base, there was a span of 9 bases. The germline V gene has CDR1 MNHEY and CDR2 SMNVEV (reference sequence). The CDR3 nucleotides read TGTGCCAGCAGTAACGCGGGTTCTGGGGCCAACGTCCTGACTTTC. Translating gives CASSNAGSGANVLTF.

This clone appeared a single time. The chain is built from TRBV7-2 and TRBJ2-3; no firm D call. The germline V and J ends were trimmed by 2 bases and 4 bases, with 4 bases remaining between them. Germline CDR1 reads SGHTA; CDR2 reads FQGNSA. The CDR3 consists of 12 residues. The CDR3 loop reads CASSLLADTQYF. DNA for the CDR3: TGTGCCAGCAGCTTATTAGCAGATACGCAGTATTTT.

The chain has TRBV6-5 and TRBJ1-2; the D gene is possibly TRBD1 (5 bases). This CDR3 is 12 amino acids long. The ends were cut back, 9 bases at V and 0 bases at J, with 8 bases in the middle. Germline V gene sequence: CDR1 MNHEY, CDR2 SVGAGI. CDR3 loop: CASRGSNYGYTF. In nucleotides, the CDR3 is TGTGCCAGTAGGGGTTCTAACTATGGCTACACCTTC.

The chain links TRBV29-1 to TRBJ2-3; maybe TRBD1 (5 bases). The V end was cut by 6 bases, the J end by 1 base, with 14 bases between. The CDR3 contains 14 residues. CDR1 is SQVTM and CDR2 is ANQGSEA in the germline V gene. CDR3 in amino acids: CSVLRQIRTDTQYF. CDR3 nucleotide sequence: TGCAGCGTCCTTCGACAGATACGCACAGATACGCAGTATTTT.

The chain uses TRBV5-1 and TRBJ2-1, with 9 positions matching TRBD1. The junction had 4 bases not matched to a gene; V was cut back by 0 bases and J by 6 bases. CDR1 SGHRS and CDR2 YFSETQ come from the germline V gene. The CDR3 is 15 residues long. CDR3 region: CASSLVPGQGNEQFF. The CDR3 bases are TGCGCCAGCAGCTTGGTCCCGGGACAGGGCAATGAGCAGTTCTTC.

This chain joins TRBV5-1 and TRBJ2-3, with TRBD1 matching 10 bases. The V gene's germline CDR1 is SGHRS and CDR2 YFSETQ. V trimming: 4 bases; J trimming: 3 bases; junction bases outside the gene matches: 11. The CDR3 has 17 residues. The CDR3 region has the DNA TGCGCCAGCAGCAGACCCCGACAGGGGGCGAGAACAGATACGCAGTATTTT. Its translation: CASSRPRQGARTDTQYF.

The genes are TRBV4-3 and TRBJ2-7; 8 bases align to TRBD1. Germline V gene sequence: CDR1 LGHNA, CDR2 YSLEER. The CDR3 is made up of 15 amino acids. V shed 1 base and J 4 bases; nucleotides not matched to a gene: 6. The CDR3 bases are TGCGCCAGCAGCCAAGGTTACAGGGGGACGTACGAGCAGTACTTC. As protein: CASSQGYRGTYEQYF.

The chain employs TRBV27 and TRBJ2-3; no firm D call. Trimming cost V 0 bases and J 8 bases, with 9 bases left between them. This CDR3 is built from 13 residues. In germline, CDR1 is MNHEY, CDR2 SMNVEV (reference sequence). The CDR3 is CASSLSKLGTQYF. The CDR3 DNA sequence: TGTGCCAGCAGTTTATCGAAGCTAGGTACGCAGTATTTT.

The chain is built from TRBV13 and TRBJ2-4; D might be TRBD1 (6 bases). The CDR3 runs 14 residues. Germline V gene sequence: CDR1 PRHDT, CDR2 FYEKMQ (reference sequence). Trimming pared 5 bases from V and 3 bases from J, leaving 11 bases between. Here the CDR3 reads CASSPRGDKNIQYF. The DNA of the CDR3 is TGTGCCAGCAGCCCCAGGGGTGACAAAAACATTCAGTACTTC.

The CDR3 nucleotides are TGTGCCAGCAGCTTAATTAGGACAGGGGAGGTTAACACTGAAGCTTTCTTT. Translated, it gives CASSLIRTGEVNTEAFF. V and J are TRBV7-8 and TRBJ1-1, with 9 bases identical to TRBD1. The ends lost 2 bases at V and 2 bases at J; junction bases unmatched: 9. Looked up from germline, CDR1 is SGHVS and CDR2 is FQNEAQ. This CDR3 has 17 amino acids. The whole variable domain, filled in from reference TRBV7-8 and TRBJ1-1, reads GAGVSQSPRYKVAKRGQDVALRCDPISGHVSLFWYQQALGQGPEFLTYFQNEAQLDKSGLPSDRFFAERPEGSVSTLKIQRTQQEDSAVYLCASSLIRTGEVNTEAFFGQGTRLTVV.

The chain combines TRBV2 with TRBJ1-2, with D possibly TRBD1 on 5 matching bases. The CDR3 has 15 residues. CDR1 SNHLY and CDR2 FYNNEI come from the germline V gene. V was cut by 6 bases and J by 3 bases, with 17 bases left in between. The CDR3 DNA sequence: TGTGCCAGCAGAGGAGGGACCGTGGCTTACTATGGCTACACCTTC. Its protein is CASRGGTVAYYGYTF.

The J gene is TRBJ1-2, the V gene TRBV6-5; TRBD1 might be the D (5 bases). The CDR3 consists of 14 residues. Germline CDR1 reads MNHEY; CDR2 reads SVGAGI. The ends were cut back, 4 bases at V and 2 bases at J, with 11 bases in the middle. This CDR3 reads CASSSRASNYGYTF. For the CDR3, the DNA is TGTGCCAGCAGTTCCAGGGCCAGCAACTATGGCTACACCTTC.

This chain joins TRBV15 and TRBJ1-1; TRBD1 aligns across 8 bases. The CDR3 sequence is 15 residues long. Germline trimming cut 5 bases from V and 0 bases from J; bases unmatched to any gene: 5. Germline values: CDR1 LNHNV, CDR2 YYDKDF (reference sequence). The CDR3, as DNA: TGTGCCACCAGCTTACGGACAGGGCTGAACACTGAAGCTTTCTTT. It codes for CATSLRTGLNTEAFF.

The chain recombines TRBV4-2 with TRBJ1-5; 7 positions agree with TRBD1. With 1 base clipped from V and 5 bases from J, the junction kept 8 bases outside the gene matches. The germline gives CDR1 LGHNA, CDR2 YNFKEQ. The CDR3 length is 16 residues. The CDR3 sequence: CASSQGTGQVDQPQHF. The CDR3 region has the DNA TGTGCCAGCAGCCAAGGGACAGGCCAGGTCGATCAGCCCCAGCATTTT.

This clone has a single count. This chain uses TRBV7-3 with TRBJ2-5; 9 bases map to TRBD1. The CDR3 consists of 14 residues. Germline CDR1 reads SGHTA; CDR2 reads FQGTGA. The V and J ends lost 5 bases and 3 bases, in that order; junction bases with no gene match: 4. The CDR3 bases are TGTGCCAGCAGCCCAACAGGGGGCGAAGAGACCCAGTACTTC. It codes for CASSPTGGEETQYF.